This T cell receptor beta chain was sequenced in a study of T cell repertoires in cytomegalovirus infection. Notes on this clonotype: Its target is unknown.

CDR3 length equals 15 residues. Germline CDR1 SNHLY, CDR2 FYNNEI. Trimming took off 3 bases at V and 4 bases at J, with 13 bases between the two ends. One entry per CDR3 protein results from TCRdb running MiXCR on the reads. The table records about 700,000 distinct CDR3 sequences, 33% of them present only once. General observations from the study: What dominated the ex vivo response were HLA-C-restricted CMV-specific TCR beta clonotypes.

This clonotype originated in a human donor in good health (CMV status not recorded). Some clones in this sample may be carry-over from other donors' samples. The gene calls are TRBV2 and TRBJ1-5, with a possible D match to TRBD1 (6 bases). Source: cultured PBMCs, taken from culture after CMV antigen stimulation. The CDR3 DNA sequence: TGTGCCAGCAGTGACCCGAACAGGGAAAATCAGCCCCAGCATTTT. Translation gives CASSDPNRENQPQHF. The whole variable domain, remainder taken from reference TRBV2 and TRBJ1-5, is EPEVTQTPSHQVTQMGQEVILRCVPISNHLYFYWYRQILGQKVEFLVSFYNNEISEKSEIFDDQFSVERPDGSNFTLKIRSTKLEDSAMYFCASSDPNRENQPQHFGDGTRLSIL.